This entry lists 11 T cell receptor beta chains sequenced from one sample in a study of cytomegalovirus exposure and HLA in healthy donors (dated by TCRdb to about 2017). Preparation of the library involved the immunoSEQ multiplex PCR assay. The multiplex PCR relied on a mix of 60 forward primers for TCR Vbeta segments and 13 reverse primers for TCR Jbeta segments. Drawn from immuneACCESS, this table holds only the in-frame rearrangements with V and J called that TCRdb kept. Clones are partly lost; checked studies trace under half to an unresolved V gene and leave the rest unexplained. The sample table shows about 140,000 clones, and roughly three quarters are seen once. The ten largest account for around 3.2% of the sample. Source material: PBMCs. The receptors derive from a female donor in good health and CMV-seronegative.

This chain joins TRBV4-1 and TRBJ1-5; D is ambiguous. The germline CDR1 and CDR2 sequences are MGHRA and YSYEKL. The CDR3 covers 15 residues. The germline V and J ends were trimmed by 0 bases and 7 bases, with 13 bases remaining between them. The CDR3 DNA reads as TGCGCCAGCAGCCAAGACCTCGAGGGTGACCAGCCCCAGCATTTT. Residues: CASSQDLEGDQPQHF.

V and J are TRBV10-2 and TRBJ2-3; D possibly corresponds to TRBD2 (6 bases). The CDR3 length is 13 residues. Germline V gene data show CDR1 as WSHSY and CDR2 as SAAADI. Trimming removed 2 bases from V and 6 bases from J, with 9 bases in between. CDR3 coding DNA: TGCGCCAGCAGTGAGCCCCGGGGGGATACGCAGTATTTT. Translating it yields CASSEPRGDTQYF.

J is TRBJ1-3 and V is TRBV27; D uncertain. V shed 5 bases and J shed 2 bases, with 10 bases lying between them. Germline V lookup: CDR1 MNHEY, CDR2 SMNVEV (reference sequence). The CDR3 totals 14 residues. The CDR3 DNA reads TGTGCCAGCAGTCCGCGATTTACTGGAAACACCATATATTTT. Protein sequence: CASSPRFTGNTIYF.

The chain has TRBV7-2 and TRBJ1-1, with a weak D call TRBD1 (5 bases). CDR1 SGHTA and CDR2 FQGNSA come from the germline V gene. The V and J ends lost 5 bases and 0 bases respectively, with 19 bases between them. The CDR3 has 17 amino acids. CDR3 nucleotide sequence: TGTGCCAGCAGCAGAGGGAGGGGCGCGGCGGTGAACACTGAAGCTTTCTTT. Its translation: CASSRGRGAAVNTEAFF.

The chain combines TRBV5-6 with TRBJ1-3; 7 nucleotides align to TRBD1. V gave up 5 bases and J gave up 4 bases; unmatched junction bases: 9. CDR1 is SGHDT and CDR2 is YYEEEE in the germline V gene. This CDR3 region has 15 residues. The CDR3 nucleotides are TGTGCCAGCAGAGAGGGGGCAGTGCAGGGAAACACCATATATTTT. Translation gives CASREGAVQGNTIYF.

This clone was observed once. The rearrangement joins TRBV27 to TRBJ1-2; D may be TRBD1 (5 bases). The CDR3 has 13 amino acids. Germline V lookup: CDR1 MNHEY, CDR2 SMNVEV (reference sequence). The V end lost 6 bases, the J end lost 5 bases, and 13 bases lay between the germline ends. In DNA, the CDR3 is TGTGCCAGCAGAGGGCAGGGCCGATATGGCTACACCTTC. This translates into CASRGQGRYGYTF.

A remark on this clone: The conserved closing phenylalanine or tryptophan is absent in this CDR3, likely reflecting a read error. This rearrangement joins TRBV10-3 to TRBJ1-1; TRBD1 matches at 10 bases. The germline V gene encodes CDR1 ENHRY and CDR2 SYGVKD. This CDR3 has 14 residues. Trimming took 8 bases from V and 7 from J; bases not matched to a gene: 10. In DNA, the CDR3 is TGTGCCATCTACTCCGGGACAGGGGAGAGTGAAGCTTTCCTT. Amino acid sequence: CAIYSGTGESEAFL.

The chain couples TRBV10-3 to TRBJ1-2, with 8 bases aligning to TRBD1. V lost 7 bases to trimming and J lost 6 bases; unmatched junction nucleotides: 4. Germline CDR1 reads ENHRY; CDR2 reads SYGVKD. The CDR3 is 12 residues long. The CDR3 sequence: CAITKDRDGYTF. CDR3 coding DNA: TGTGCCATCACAAAGGACAGGGATGGCTACACCTTC.

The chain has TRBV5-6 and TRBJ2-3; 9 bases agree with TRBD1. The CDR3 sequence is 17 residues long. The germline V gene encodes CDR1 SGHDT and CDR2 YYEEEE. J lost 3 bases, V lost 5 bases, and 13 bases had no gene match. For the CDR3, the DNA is TGTGCCAGCAGGTATCAATCCGGGACAGGGCCTACAGATACGCAGTATTTT. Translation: CASRYQSGTGPTDTQYF.

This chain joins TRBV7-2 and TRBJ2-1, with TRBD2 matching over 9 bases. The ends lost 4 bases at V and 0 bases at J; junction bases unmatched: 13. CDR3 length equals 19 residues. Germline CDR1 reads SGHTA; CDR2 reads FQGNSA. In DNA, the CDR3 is TGTGCCAGCAGCTCCTCTGGGCGGGGGGGCCCCAGCTCCTACAATGAGCAGTTCTTC. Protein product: CASSSSGRGGPSSYNEQFF.

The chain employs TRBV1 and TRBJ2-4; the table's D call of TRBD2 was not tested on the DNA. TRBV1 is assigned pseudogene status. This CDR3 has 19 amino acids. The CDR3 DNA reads TGCACCAGCAGCCAAGGCGGGACTAGCTTCAGGGGAGCCAAAAACATTCAGTACTTC. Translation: CTSSQGGTSFRGAKNIQYF.